This T cell receptor beta chain appears in the sequencing data of a study of early T cells in non-severe SARS-CoV-2 infection (dated by TCRdb to about 2021). Context from the whole study: Because TCR sequencing was done on bulk RNA from unsorted whole blood, the alpha and beta chains could not be paired.

Points the paper makes about the study in general: VDJdb matching was skewed toward anti-spike CD8 responses and likely underestimated virus-specific expansions by missing private and CD4 specificities.

This was a case-control study nested in a cohort of healthcare workers in London, UK, who had nasopharyngeal swab PCR tests and blood samples taken every week. Between 23 and 31 March 2020, the week of the UK lockdown, healthcare workers were enrolled and then followed up weekly for as long as 16 weeks. The library was prepared using 5' RACE. Data came from a NextSeq 500. To correct for sequencing error and PCR bias, the TCR library protocol tagged individual cDNA molecules with unique molecular identifiers. Sequencing covered both TCR alpha and beta chains, and within each sample the abundances of alpha and beta sequences were tightly co-correlated. In the authors' own workflow: Decombinator V4 was used to perform V gene, J gene and CDR3 annotation of TCR sequences. Expanded TCRs were defined as changing significantly between any two time points under a Poisson model with p below 0.0001. Abundances of TCRs were expressed as counts per million after normalisation to the total number of TCRs sequenced in each sample. TRAV1-2 paired with TRAJ12, TRAJ20 or TRAJ33 defined MAIT TCRs, while TRAV10 paired with TRAJ18 defined iNKT TCRs. A search of VDJdb, accessed on 1 November 2021, was run for TCRs annotated to CMV, EBV and SARS-CoV-2, with TCRs annotated for multiple antigens excluded. The public reads were quality trimmed at Q25 with fastp and then assembled into clones with MiXCR by TCRdb, keeping productive beta chains. Identical CDR3 proteins give one entry, which carries the most common genes and DNA. The V and J calls, along with clone size, are taken from TCRdb and not from the paper's own processing. The sample table holds 84,000 or so distinct CDR3 sequences, of which 13% to 15% were seen once. Clones ranked in the top ten supply about 10% of the sample.

Per the germline V gene, SNHLY is the CDR1 and FYNNEI is the CDR2. Trimming removed 4 bases from V and 0 bases from J, leaving 13 bases between the germline ends. From the cysteine through the phenylalanine, the CDR3 covers 15 amino acids. Kept here is only the CDR3 DNA, which spans 45 bases and is read in frame from base 1. This clonotype was seen more than once but under ten times. Its antigen remains unidentified. Base qualities are not provided; no much larger clone lies one nucleotide away. This sequence originates from an adult who was a healthcare worker with PCR-confirmed SARS-CoV-2 infection or an uninfected control (not recorded which). The sequenced material came from whole blood. Here the chain combines TRBV2 and TRBJ2-7; the D gene assignment is ambiguous. The sequenced DNA: TGTGCCAGCAGTGTCCCAGGTCGGCTCTCCTACGAGCAGTACTTC. It translates as CASSVPGRLSYEQYF.